The sequence of this TCR beta chain was determined in a study of patients and donors after allogeneic stem cell transplantation. Via MiXCR, TCRdb re-called the RT-PCR reads, giving one row per CDR3 protein. The sample holds 400,000 to 450,000 distinct CDR3 sequences, roughly 17% seen once. The V gene end was trimmed by 3 bases and the J gene end by 6 bases; junction bases not matched to a gene: 8. The V gene's germline CDR1 is SEHNR and CDR2 FQNEAQ (reference sequence). This CDR3 is 15 amino acids long. The receptor was derived from a human donor who was either an allogeneic HSCT recipient or a stem cell or donor lymphocyte infusion donor (not recorded which). It is not recorded whose cells these are; they may come from a transplant donor. Material: blood, either unsorted or a sorted T cell fraction (not recorded which). The chain carries TRBV7-9 and TRBJ2-7, with 10 bases that match TRBD2. CDR3 loop: CASSFLAGVLSEQYF. The CDR3 DNA reads TGTGCCAGCAGCTTTCTAGCGGGAGTCCTATCCGAGCAGTACTTC.